The source of this T cell receptor beta chain is a study of shared clonotypes between healthy human individuals. General study points: Larger estimated richness was generally seen in naive subsets than in memory subsets.

A single count supports this clone. As yet, its antigen is unknown. This table comes from immunoSEQ multiplex PCR, and its TCRdb copy is limited to in-frame clones, with some not included. The data contain about 2.1 million clones, just over 90% of them singletons. Per germline, CDR1 SGHTS and CDR2 YDEGEE. Trimming took off 1 base at V and 5 bases at J, with 15 bases between the two ends. The CDR3 extends over 15 amino acids. Naive CD8 cells lacked CD45RO, underwent positive selection for CCR7 and left out terminally differentiated effector memory CD45RA+ cells. All donors were healthy HIV-negative adults lacking recent acute infections or vaccinations.

The TCR comes from a man aged 18 to 30 in good health. Some clones in this sample may be carry-over from other donors' samples. This sequence joins TRBV5-8 and TRBJ1-1, with a weak D call TRBD1 (6 bases). The specimen sequenced was naive CD8+ T cells from PBMCs. As DNA, the CDR3 is TGTGCCAGCAGCTTGAGGCCGGGGGCCAAGACTGAAGCTTTCTTT. Its translation is CASSLRPGAKTEAFF.